The 17 T cell receptor beta chains reported below all come from one sample, sequenced in a study of blood T cell repertoires in COVID-19 (dated by TCRdb to the early 2020s). The method behind the library was the immunoSEQ multiplex PCR assay. In TCRdb, the immuneACCESS table is reduced to in-frame sequences with V and J assigned. These tables do not hold every clone; where another copy was compared, an unresolved V gene accounts for under half, and the others remain unexplained. The sample yields 120,000 or so clones; approximately 68% were counted once. The ten most abundant clones make up approximately 2% of the sample. The specimen sequenced was peripheral blood. The source is a woman aged 65 to 85 with acute or convalescent COVID-19.

In its sample, this clone was seen a few times. The chain has TRBV25-1 and TRBJ1-3, with a tentative D call TRBD1 (6 bases). Germline CDR1 reads MGHDK; CDR2 reads SYGVNS. The CDR3 contains 15 residues. V was pared by 3 bases and J by 0 bases, with 9 bases between. The CDR3 loop is CASSETDSSGNTIYF. The CDR3 DNA sequence: TGTGCCAGCAGTGAGACGGACAGCTCTGGAAACACCATATATTTT.

The chain employs TRBV3-1 (or the pseudogene TRBV3-2) and TRBJ2-1; 8 nucleotides match TRBD1. There are 11 residues in the CDR3. The germline CDR1 and CDR2 sequences are LGHDT and YNNKEL (reference sequence). The V segment lost 7 bases and the J segment 10 bases; nucleotides outside the gene matches: 3. The CDR3 coding sequence is TGTGCCAGCACGGGGACAGGCGAGCAGTTCTTC. It codes for CASTGTGEQFF.

This chain uses TRBV4-2 with TRBJ1-2, with a possible D match to TRBD1 (6 bases). Trimming left V 1 base short and J 2 bases short, with 17 bases between. Germline V gives CDR1 LGHNA, CDR2 YNFKEQ. CDR3 size: 17 residues. CDR3 residues: CASSQAAGDTLNYGYTF. The CDR3 DNA is TGTGCCAGCAGCCAAGCTGCGGGGGACACCTTAAACTATGGCTACACCTTC.

The chain employs TRBV5-5 and TRBJ2-7; 14 bases fit TRBD2. CDR3 length: 17 residues. The germline gives CDR1 SGHKS, CDR2 YYEKEE (reference sequence). Unmatched junction bases numbered 6, after V lost 2 bases and J lost 2 bases. CDR3 in amino acids: CASSFVGTSGGTYEQYF. Here the CDR3 DNA reads TGTGCCAGCAGCTTCGTGGGGACTAGCGGGGGAACCTACGAGCAGTACTTC.

The CDR3 sequence is CASSLASGQNYGYTF. The CDR3 DNA reads as TGTGCCAGCAGCTTAGCATCGGGACAGAACTATGGCTACACCTTC. The chain recombines TRBV7-8 with TRBJ1-2; the match to TRBD1 covers 7 bases. The germline gives CDR1 SGHVS, CDR2 FQNEAQ. The CDR3 spans 15 residues. Losses at the gene ends were 0 bases for V and 2 bases for J; bases not matched to a gene: 3.

The chain carries TRBV5-1 and TRBJ2-3, with D possibly being TRBD2 (6 bases). CDR3 length equals 14 residues. Trimming removed 4 bases from V and 2 bases from J, with 11 bases in between. CDR1 and CDR2 (germline): SGHRS, YFSETQ. The CDR3: CASSAGRNTDTQYF. The CDR3 nucleotides are TGCGCCAGCAGCGCGGGACGGAACACAGATACGCAGTATTTT.

This clone was observed many times. CDR3 amino acids: CASSVAIAGGTGELFF. The CDR3, as DNA: TGTGCCAGCAGCGTAGCTATCGCGGGAGGTACCGGGGAGCTGTTTTTT. V usage is TRBV9 and J usage is TRBJ2-2; TRBD2 matches at 8 bases. Germline V lookup: CDR1 SGDLS, CDR2 YYNGEE. The CDR3 runs to 16 residues. Trimming at V came to 0 bases and at J to 5 bases, leaving 6 bases not matched to a gene.

This clone was seen only a few times. This rearrangement joins TRBV6-2 or TRBV6-3 to TRBJ2-1; TRBD1 aligns across 7 bases. Germline CDR1 reads MNHEY; CDR2 reads SVGEGT. V gave up 6 bases and J gave up 6 bases; unmatched junction bases: 11. The CDR3 covers 15 residues. The CDR3 nucleotides are TGTGCCAGCAGCCTGGGACAGCCTTACTTCAATGAGCAGTTCTTC. Its protein product is CASSLGQPYFNEQFF.

This clone was counted between two and nine times. In nucleotides, the CDR3 is TGTGCCAGCAGTTACGACAGGGCTTCTTTGAACACTGAAGCTTTCTTT. Its protein is CASSYDRASLNTEAFF. This chain links TRBV27 with TRBJ1-1; 7 bases line up with TRBD1. The CDR3 extends over 16 amino acids. The germline gives CDR1 MNHEY, CDR2 SMNVEV (reference sequence). The trim removed 4 bases at V and 0 bases at J, leaving 8 bases unmatched.

This chain joins TRBV15 and TRBJ2-7; the D gene is possibly TRBD1 (6 bases). Trimming removed 2 bases from V and 1 base from J, with 9 bases in between. CDR3 size: 14 residues. Germline-derived CDR1 and CDR2 are LNHNV and YYDKDF (reference sequence). The CDR3 nucleotides read TGTGCCACCAGCAGACAGGGGTCTTCCTACGAGCAGTACTTC. Protein sequence: CATSRQGSSYEQYF.

The chain recombines TRBV5-4 with TRBJ1-2, with D possibly TRBD1 on 5 matching bases. This CDR3 has 14 residues. V lost 0 bases to trimming and J lost 2 bases, with 8 bases between them. Germline V lookup: CDR1 SGHNT, CDR2 YYREEE (reference sequence). This chain's CDR3 is CASSLVGGNYGYTF. CDR3 nucleotide sequence: TGTGCCAGCAGCTTGGTTGGGGGGAACTATGGCTACACCTTC.

The chain is built from TRBV25-1 and TRBJ2-2; possible D gene TRBD2, 5 bases. Per germline, CDR1 MGHDK and CDR2 SYGVNS. Trimming cost V 4 bases and J 7 bases, with 25 bases left between them. The CDR3 contains 18 residues. CDR3 residues: CASSVPKLGSGDNGELFF. CDR3 nucleotides: TGTGCCAGCAGTGTACCTAAGCTGGGGTCCGGGGATAACGGGGAGCTGTTTTTT. The full variable domain, rest sourced from reference TRBV25-1 and TRBJ2-2, is EADIYQTPRYLVIGTGKKITLECSQTMGHDKMYWYQQDPGMELHLIHYSYGVNSTEKGDLSSESTVSRIRTEHFPLTLESARPSHTSQYLCASSVPKLGSGDNGELFFGEGSRLTVL.

The rearrangement joins TRBV7-6 to TRBJ1-6; TRBD1 matches at 7 bases. V shed 5 bases and J 7 bases; nucleotides not matched to a gene: 11. The germline V gene encodes CDR1 SGHVS and CDR2 FNYEAQ. The CDR3 is 16 amino acids. CDR3 DNA: TGTGCCAGCAGCCAACGGTCAGGGGGGATGAATTCACCCCTCCACTTT. Protein sequence: CASSQRSGGMNSPLHF.

The V call is TRBV9, the J call TRBJ1-2; 9 nucleotides align to TRBD1. Unmatched junction bases numbered 4, after V lost 3 bases and J lost 7 bases. Germline CDR1 reads SGDLS; CDR2 reads YYNGEE. The CDR3 has 13 amino acids. The CDR3 here is CASSGTGGSGYTF. The CDR3 DNA reads TGTGCCAGCAGCGGAACAGGGGGCTCTGGCTACACCTTC.

CDR3 DNA sequence: TGTGCCAGCAGCTTAGCTACTTACAGGGCCGAGCAGTACTTC. Its protein product is CASSLATYRAEQYF. The chain employs TRBV7-8 and TRBJ2-7, with D possibly TRBD1 on 6 matching bases. Germline CDR1 is SGHVS and CDR2 is FQNEAQ. This CDR3 has 14 residues. V was pared by 0 bases and J by 6 bases, with 12 bases between.

This chain uses TRBV6-5 with TRBJ1-1; 8 bases align to TRBD1. The CDR3 runs to 14 residues. J was trimmed by 1 base and V by 7 bases; bases with no gene match: 5. Germline-derived CDR1 and CDR2 are MNHEY and SVGAGI. CDR3 DNA: TGTGCCAGCAACCACAGGGGGGGGAACACTGAAGCTTTCTTT. It is translated as CASNHRGGNTEAFF.

This clone has ten or more counts. This chain uses TRBV15 with TRBJ1-2; 7 nucleotides line up with TRBD1. CDR1 LNHNV and CDR2 YYDKDF come from the germline V gene (reference sequence). The CDR3 runs 15 residues. With 4 bases clipped from V and 6 bases from J, the junction kept 11 bases outside the gene matches. CDR3 DNA: TGTGCCACCAGCAAAGGTTCAGGGGGGATTGATGGCTACACCTTC. Translation gives CATSKGSGGIDGYTF.